Listed here is a single T cell receptor (beta chain). Its antigen remains unknown. Data came from immunoSEQ multiplex PCR; TCRdb stores just in-frame clones and leaves some out. This repertoire shows about 41,000 clones, roughly 96% found once; its top ten account for roughly 0.58%. The record originates from a study of graft-versus-host responses after intestinal transplantation. Whole-study context: Recipients were all induced with anti-thymocyte globulin, then given tacrolimus and steroids for approximately 3 years. Study-wide results and caveats: GvH clones turned up in recipient marrow; some had shown up first in ileum or blood.

This CDR3 has 15 residues. Germline values: CDR1 SGHNT, CDR2 YYREEE (reference sequence). V was pared by 0 bases and J by 3 bases, with 11 bases between. The clonotype comes from a human donor who was the organ donor for an intestinal transplant. The chain carries TRBV5-4 and TRBJ2-3; no firm D call. Sequencing was performed on unstimulated CD8+ T cells sorted from spleen or lymph node cells, taken before transplant. The CDR3, as DNA: TGTGCCAGCAGCTTGGCAGCCCTGGGGACAGATACGCAGTATTTT. It is translated as CASSLAALGTDTQYF.